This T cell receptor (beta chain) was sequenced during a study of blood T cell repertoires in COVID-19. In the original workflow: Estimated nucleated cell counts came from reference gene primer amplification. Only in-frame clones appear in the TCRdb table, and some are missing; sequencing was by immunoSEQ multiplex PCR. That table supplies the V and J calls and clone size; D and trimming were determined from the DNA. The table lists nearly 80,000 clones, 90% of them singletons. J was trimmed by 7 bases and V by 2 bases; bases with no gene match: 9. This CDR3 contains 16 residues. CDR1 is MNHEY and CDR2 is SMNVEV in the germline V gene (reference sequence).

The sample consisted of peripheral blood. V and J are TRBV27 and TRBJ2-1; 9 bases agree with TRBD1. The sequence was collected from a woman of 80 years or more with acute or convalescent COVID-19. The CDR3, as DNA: TGTGCCAGCAGTTTAGGACTACAGGGGGCGGGGAATGAGCAGTTCTTC. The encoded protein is CASSLGLQGAGNEQFF.